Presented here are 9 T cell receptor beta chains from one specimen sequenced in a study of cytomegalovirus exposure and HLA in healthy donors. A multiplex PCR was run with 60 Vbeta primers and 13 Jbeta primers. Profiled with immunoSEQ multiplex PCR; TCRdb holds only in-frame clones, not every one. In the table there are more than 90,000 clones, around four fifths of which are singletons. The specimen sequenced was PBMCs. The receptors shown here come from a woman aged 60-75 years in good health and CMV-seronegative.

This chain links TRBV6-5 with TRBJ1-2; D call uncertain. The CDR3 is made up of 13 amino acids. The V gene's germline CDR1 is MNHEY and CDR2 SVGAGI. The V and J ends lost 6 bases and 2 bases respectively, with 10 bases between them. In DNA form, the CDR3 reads TGTGCCAGCAGCCGGGGAGGGAACTATGGCTACACCTTC. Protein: CASSRGGNYGYTF.

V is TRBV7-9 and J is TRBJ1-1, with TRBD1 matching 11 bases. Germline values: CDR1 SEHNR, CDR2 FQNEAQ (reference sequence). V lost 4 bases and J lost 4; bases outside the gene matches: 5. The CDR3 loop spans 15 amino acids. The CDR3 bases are TGTGCCAGCAGCTCCTGGACAGGGGGCATCACTGAAGCTTTCTTT. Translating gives CASSSWTGGITEAFF.

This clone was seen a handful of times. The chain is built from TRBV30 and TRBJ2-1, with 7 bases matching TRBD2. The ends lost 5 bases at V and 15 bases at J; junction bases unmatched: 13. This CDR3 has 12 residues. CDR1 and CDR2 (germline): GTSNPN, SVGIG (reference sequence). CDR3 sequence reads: CAWGPGGGILFF. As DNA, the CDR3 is TGTGCCTGGGGACCTGGGGGGGGAATCCTGTTCTTC.

The CDR3 bases are TGCAGCGCGACTAGCGGGCCGTACAATGAGCAGTTCTTC. It yields the protein CSATSGPYNEQFF. This chain joins TRBV29-1 and TRBJ2-1, with 10 bases matching TRBD2. Trimming took 7 bases from V and 4 from J; bases not matched to a gene: 4. From germline, CDR1 is SQVTM and CDR2 ANQGSEA. CDR3 length: 13 residues.

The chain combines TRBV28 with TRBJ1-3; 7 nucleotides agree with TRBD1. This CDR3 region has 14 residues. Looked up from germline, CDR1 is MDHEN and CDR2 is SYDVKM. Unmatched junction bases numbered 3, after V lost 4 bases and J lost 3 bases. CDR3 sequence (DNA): TGTGCCAGCAGTTGGGGGACAGTTGGAAACACCATATATTTT. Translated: CASSWGTVGNTIYF. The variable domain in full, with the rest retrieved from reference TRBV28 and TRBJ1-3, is DVKVTQSSRYLVKRTGEKVFLECVQDMDHENMFWYRQDPGLGLRLIYFSYDVKMKEKGDIPEGYSVSREKKERFSLILESASTNQTSMYLCASSWGTVGNTIYFGEGSWLTVV.

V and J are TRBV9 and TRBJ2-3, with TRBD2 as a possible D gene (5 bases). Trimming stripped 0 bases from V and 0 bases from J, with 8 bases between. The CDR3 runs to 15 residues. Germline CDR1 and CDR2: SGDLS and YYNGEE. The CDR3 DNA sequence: TGTGCCAGCAGCGTAGACACGGGAAGCACAGATACGCAGTATTTT. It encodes CASSVDTGSTDTQYF.

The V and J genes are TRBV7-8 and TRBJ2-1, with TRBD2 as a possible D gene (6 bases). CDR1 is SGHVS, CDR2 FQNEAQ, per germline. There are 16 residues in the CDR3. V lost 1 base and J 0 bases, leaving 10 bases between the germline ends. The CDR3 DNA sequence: TGTGCCAGCAGCTTAGTGGCGGGAAGCTCCTACAATGAGCAGTTCTTC. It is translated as CASSLVAGSSYNEQFF.

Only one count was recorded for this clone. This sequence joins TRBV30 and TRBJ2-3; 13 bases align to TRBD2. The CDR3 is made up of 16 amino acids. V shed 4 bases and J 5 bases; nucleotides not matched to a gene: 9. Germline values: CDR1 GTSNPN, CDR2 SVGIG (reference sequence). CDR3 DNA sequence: TGTGCCTGGACTATAGGGACTAGCGGGAACAGAGATACGCAGTATTTT. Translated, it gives CAWTIGTSGNRDTQYF.

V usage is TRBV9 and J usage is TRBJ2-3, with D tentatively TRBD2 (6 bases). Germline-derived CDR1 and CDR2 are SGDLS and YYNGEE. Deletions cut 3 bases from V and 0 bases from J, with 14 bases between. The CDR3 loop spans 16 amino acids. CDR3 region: CASSGGVDPSTDTQYF. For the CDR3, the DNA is TGTGCCAGCAGCGGGGGGGTTGATCCTAGCACAGATACGCAGTATTTT.